This T cell receptor (beta chain) derives from a study of PD-1 blockade in mismatch repair-deficient tumors. The time point here: identical approximately eleven-day culture without peptide (control). Cells were stimulated 10 days with each of over five ELISpot-reactive neoantigens. Per the germline V gene, CDR1 is LNHDA and CDR2 is SQIVND (reference sequence). V lost 4 bases to trimming and J lost 0 bases, with 13 bases between them. The CDR3 is 15 amino acids. Study-level results: Rapid post-treatment expansion, then contraction, generally preceding radiologic response, marked tumor-resident clones.

Measured with immunoSEQ multiplex PCR; TCRdb has only the in-frame clones, and not every one. The table shows around 14,000 clones, with 86% occurring only once. Points on this clone: Its specificity is unknown.

This TCR was recovered from an adult with mismatch repair-deficient cancer. The rearrangement joins TRBV19 to TRBJ2-7, with D perhaps matching TRBD2 (6 bases). Sequences were derived from cells cultured in vitro, sampled from a patient treated with pembrolizumab. This CDR3 is CASSTLGGSSYEQYF. The CDR3 region has the DNA TGTGCCAGTAGTACCCTGGGGGGAAGCTCCTACGAGCAGTACTTC. The full variable domain, in which reference TRBV19 and TRBJ2-7 provide the parts outside the CDR3, is DGGITQSPKYLFRKEGQNVTLSCEQNLNHDAMYWYRQDPGQGLRLIYYSQIVNDFQKGDIAEGYSVSREKKESFPLTVTSAQKNPTAFYLCASSTLGGSSYEQYFGPGTRLTVT.